The clone carrying this T cell receptor beta chain is a singleton in its sample. This specimen belongs to a study of blood T cell repertoires in COVID-19. Produced via immunoSEQ multiplex PCR; TCRdb's table is partial and in-frame only. Among about 120,000 clones, roughly 77% were seen once, and the ten largest hold 16%. The CDR3 totals 15 residues. V shed 3 bases and J 1 base; nucleotides not matched to a gene: 2. CDR1 is MDHEN, CDR2 SYDVKM, per germline. Sequencing used peripheral blood. The clonotype originates from a man aged 60-69 years with active or convalescent COVID-19. The chain links TRBV28 to TRBJ2-5; 10 positions agree with TRBD2. Written as DNA, the CDR3 is TGTGCCAGCAGTTTTACTAGCGGGGTCCAAGAGACCCAGTACTTC. Translating it yields CASSFTSGVQETQYF. Complete variable domain (other parts from reference TRBV28 and TRBJ2-5): DVKVTQSSRYLVKRTGEKVFLECVQDMDHENMFWYRQDPGLGLRLIYFSYDVKMKEKGDIPEGYSVSREKKERFSLILESASTNQTSMYLCASSFTSGVQETQYFGPGTRLLVL.